The 6 T cell receptor beta chains given below trace back to one sample, sequenced in a study of blood T cells in healthy people across ages. Using a J-beta primer mix together with a sample-barcoded 5' primer, a second PCR was run for about 7 to 12 cycles. TCRdb reanalysed the 5' RACE reads using MiXCR and keeps one entry per CDR3 protein. The sample consists of around 670,000 distinct CDR3 sequences, less than 35% of them appearing once. The sequenced sample consisted of blood. The receptors stem from a woman aged 80 or over in good health.

This clonotype showed up many times. The rearrangement links TRBV9 to TRBJ1-2; D unclear. Germline CDR1 is SGDLS and CDR2 is YYNGEE. Trimming took 0 bases from V and 2 from J, leaving 14 bases between them. This CDR3 has 16 residues. The CDR3 region has the DNA TGTGCCAGCAGCGTAGCTACAACAGCGCTGAACTATGGCTACACCTTC. Its translation is CASSVATTALNYGYTF.

This clonotype has more than one count but fewer than ten. The chain links TRBV20-1 to TRBJ2-1; 8 bases match TRBD2. Trimming took 6 bases from V and 10 from J; bases not matched to a gene: 20. The V gene's germline CDR1 is DFQATT and CDR2 SNEGSKA (reference sequence). This CDR3 is 16 amino acids long. Here the CDR3 reads CSAPGVAGYGRGEQFF. The CDR3 coding sequence is TGCAGTGCGCCTGGGGTAGCGGGGTATGGGAGGGGGGAGCAGTTCTTC.

This clonotype was detected many times. V and J are TRBV20-1 and TRBJ1-2; D is uncertain. CDR3 length: 15 amino acids. CDR1 DFQATT and CDR2 SNEGSKA come from the germline V gene (reference sequence). Trimming stripped 0 bases from V and 0 bases from J, with 11 bases between. The CDR3 reads CSARDPLAANYGYTF. CDR3 bases: TGCAGTGCTAGAGATCCTCTGGCGGCTAACTATGGCTACACCTTC.

The sample holds many counts of this clonotype. The V gene is TRBV12-3 or TRBV12-4, the J gene TRBJ1-6; the D is unclear. V was clipped by 4 bases and J by 8 bases, with 15 bases between them. The CDR3 consists of 15 residues. CDR3 bases: TGTGCCAGCAGTTCCAGCACCGGCTTTTATTCACCCCTCCACTTT. The encoded protein is CASSSSTGFYSPLHF.

This clonotype was found many times. This chain connects TRBV3-1 to TRBJ1-2, with D perhaps matching TRBD1 (5 bases). The length of the CDR3 is 16 residues. In germline, CDR1 is LGHDT, CDR2 YNNKEL (reference sequence). Between the trimmed V and J ends, which lost 4 bases and 4 bases, there was a span of 19 bases. The DNA of the CDR3 is TGTGCCAGCAGCCCTGCAGCGACAGCGTCGACCTATGGCTACACCTTC. Protein: CASSPAATASTYGYTF.

In its sample, this clonotype was seen many times. Here the CDR3 DNA reads TGTGCCAGCAGCCAGTCGGACAGGGGGACTGGGGCCAACGTCCTGACTTTC. As protein: CASSQSDRGTGANVLTF. The chain employs TRBV4-2 and TRBJ2-6, with TRBD1 identical over 10 bases. CDR3 length: 17 amino acids. Germline-derived CDR1 and CDR2 are LGHNA and YNFKEQ. The trim removed 3 bases at V and 2 bases at J, leaving 4 bases unmatched.